One sample yielded the 17 T cell receptor beta chains listed below, sequenced in a study of cytomegalovirus exposure and HLA in healthy donors (dated by TCRdb to 2017 to 2019). Receptors were amplified or captured by the immunoSEQ multiplex PCR assay. For the multiplex PCR, a mixture combining 60 forward primers for TCR Vbeta segments and 13 reverse primers for TCR Jbeta segments was used. TCRdb mirrors the immuneACCESS table, restricted to in-frame sequences. Some clones are absent from its copies; in checked studies, under half trace to an unresolved V gene, and the reason for the others is unknown. The sample table shows more than 150,000 clones, and approximately 84% are seen once. The ten largest clones take up approximately 0.23% of the sample. Material for sequencing was PBMCs. The receptors shown here come from a girl under three years old in good health and CMV-seronegative.

This chain connects TRBV5-4 to TRBJ1-1, with a possible D match to TRBD1 (6 bases). Trimming left V 6 bases short and J 8 bases short, with 17 bases between. This CDR3 is 13 amino acids long. CDR1 is SGHNT, CDR2 YYREEE, per germline (reference sequence). In DNA form, the CDR3 reads TGTGCCAGCACTATAACCGGGACACTCGAAGCTTTCTTT. It translates to CASTITGTLEAFF.

CDR3 DNA: TGCAGCGTTAAAACGGGGGAAAGTTCACCCCTCCACTTT. Translating gives CSVKTGESSPLHF. V usage is TRBV29-1 and J usage is TRBJ1-6; tentative D call: TRBD1 (5 bases). Germline V CDR1 and CDR2: SQVTM, ANQGSEA. The V and J ends lost 5 bases and 9 bases respectively, with 14 bases between them. CDR3 length: 13 amino acids.

As DNA, the CDR3 is TGCGCCAGCAGCCAAGTGTTTGGAGGGGGCGCAAGCTATGGCTACACCTTC. Its translation is CASSQVFGGGASYGYTF. This rearrangement joins TRBV4-3 to TRBJ1-2; 7 bases map to TRBD1. This CDR3 is built from 17 residues. V was pared by 1 base and J by 4 bases, with 12 bases of the junction left unmatched. Germline V lookup: CDR1 LGHNA, CDR2 YSLEER.

This clone has only one observation. Other DNA sequences within the sample encode an identical CDR3. CDR3 nucleotide sequence: TGTGCCAGCAGCGTCGACAGTAGCAATCAGCCCCAGCATTTT. This sequence encodes CASSVDSSNQPQHF. This rearrangement joins TRBV9 to TRBJ1-5; D may be TRBD1 (5 bases). In germline, CDR1 is SGDLS, CDR2 YYNGEE. Trimming stripped 2 bases from V and 0 bases from J, with 6 bases between. The CDR3 has 14 residues.

The chain links TRBV29-1 to TRBJ1-2; 12 bases agree with TRBD1. The CDR3 length is 13 residues. Germline V gene data show CDR1 as SQVTM and CDR2 as ANQGSEA. V was pared by 7 bases and J by 8 bases, with 8 bases of the junction left unmatched. Here the CDR3 reads CSATGQGAWGYTF. The CDR3 DNA is TGCAGCGCCACGGGACAGGGGGCTTGGGGCTACACCTTC.

The chain recombines TRBV7-8 with TRBJ2-7; perhaps TRBD2 as D (6 bases). The CDR3 loop spans 14 amino acids. Trimming took 6 bases from V and 1 from J, leaving 13 bases between them. The germline V gene has CDR1 SGHVS and CDR2 FQNEAQ. CDR3 bases: TGTGCCAGCAGAGGGACGGGAGAATCCTACGAGCAGTACTTC. It specifies CASRGTGESYEQYF.

This chain links TRBV27 with TRBJ2-1; 7 positions agree with TRBD1. This CDR3 spans 13 amino acids. The V segment lost 4 bases and the J segment 6 bases; nucleotides outside the gene matches: 3. CDR1 is MNHEY, CDR2 SMNVEV, per germline (reference sequence). DNA of the CDR3: TGTGCCAGCAGTTACAGGGGAAGCAATGAGCAGTTCTTC. As protein: CASSYRGSNEQFF.

Here the CDR3 DNA reads TGTGCCAGCAGCTTAGTTCCCGGACTCCCTTCTGCCGAGCAGTACTTC. Amino acids: CASSLVPGLPSAEQYF. The rearrangement links TRBV7-6 to TRBJ2-7, with D tentatively TRBD2 (5 bases). The germline V and J ends were trimmed by 1 base and 6 bases, with 19 bases remaining between them. CDR1 and CDR2 (germline): SGHVS, FNYEAQ. This CDR3 comprises 16 residues.

The chain couples TRBV7-2 to TRBJ2-7; possibly TRBD2 for D (5 bases). CDR3 length equals 17 residues. Germline V gene sequence: CDR1 SGHTA, CDR2 FQGNSA. Trimming took 3 bases from V and 0 from J, leaving 18 bases between them. Here the CDR3 reads CASSFFPRVQDSYEQYF. CDR3 sequence (DNA): TGTGCCAGCAGCTTCTTTCCGCGGGTACAAGACTCCTACGAGCAGTACTTC.

The V call is TRBV9, the J call TRBJ1-6; tentative D call: TRBD1 (5 bases). CDR1 SGDLS and CDR2 YYNGEE come from the germline V gene. The V gene lost 0 bases and the J gene lost 7 bases, with 8 bases spanning the gap. This CDR3 has 14 amino acids. The CDR3 spells CASSVGRANSPLHF. CDR3 in DNA: TGTGCCAGCAGCGTAGGCAGGGCGAATTCACCCCTCCACTTT.

The V gene is TRBV5-1, the J gene TRBJ2-5, with 10 bases that match TRBD2. V lost 1 base to trimming and J lost 5 bases; unmatched junction nucleotides: 5. The CDR3 covers 15 residues. The germline gives CDR1 SGHRS, CDR2 YFSETQ. CDR3 nucleotides: TGCGCCAGCAGCTTGTCCACTAGCGGGACGGAGACCCAGTACTTC. It translates to CASSLSTSGTETQYF.

This clone turned up a few times. The chain recombines TRBV29-1 with TRBJ2-7; TRBD1 is a possible D gene (5 bases). With 4 bases removed from V and 4 bases from J, the gap between germline ends came to 11 bases. This CDR3 contains 12 residues. CDR1 and CDR2 from the germline V gene are SQVTM and ANQGSEA. This chain's CDR3 is CSVVQGSYEQYF. The CDR3 coding sequence is TGCAGCGTTGTTCAGGGCTCATACGAGCAGTACTTC.

This sequence joins TRBV25-1 and TRBJ1-2, with 9 positions matching TRBD1. Per germline, CDR1 MGHDK and CDR2 SYGVNS. The CDR3 extends over 14 amino acids. V trimming: 5 bases; J trimming: 5 bases; junction bases outside the gene matches: 6. CDR3 nucleotides: TGTGCCAGCAGTCAAGGACAGGGGATGTATGGCTACACCTTC. Translated, it gives CASSQGQGMYGYTF.

The gene calls are TRBV4-1 and TRBJ2-7; possibly TRBD2 for D (5 bases). Germline assignment: CDR1 MGHRA and CDR2 YSYEKL. The CDR3 runs 17 residues. Trimming pared 3 bases from V and 1 base from J, leaving 19 bases between. The CDR3 region is CASSQIIVRDGSYEQYF. As DNA, the CDR3 is TGCGCCAGCAGCCAGATCATTGTACGGGATGGATCCTACGAGCAGTACTTC.

The count of this clone is one. V and J are TRBV27 and TRBJ2-1; 7 bases align to TRBD2. V lost 2 bases, J lost 5 bases, and 9 bases stayed unmatched. This CDR3 spans 16 amino acids. CDR1 is MNHEY, CDR2 SMNVEV, per germline (reference sequence). As DNA, the CDR3 is TGTGCCAGCAGTTTAATTGGCGGGAGCGGCAACAATGAGCAGTTCTTC. It codes for CASSLIGGSGNNEQFF.

The genes are TRBV9 and TRBJ2-1, with 7 nucleotides matching TRBD2. Germline CDR1 SGDLS, CDR2 YYNGEE. This CDR3 spans 16 amino acids. The J segment lost 5 bases and the V segment lost 0 bases, leaving 8 bases of the junction unmatched. The CDR3 sequence is CASSVVVGGNDNEQFF. CDR3 bases: TGTGCCAGCAGCGTAGTCGTGGGGGGGAACGACAATGAGCAGTTCTTC.

The chain links TRBV6-6 to TRBJ2-7; 10 nucleotides align to TRBD2. CDR1 MNHNY and CDR2 SVGAGI come from the germline V gene (reference sequence). This CDR3 is built from 14 residues. The V gene end was trimmed by 10 bases and the J gene end by 7 bases; junction bases not matched to a gene: 13. The CDR3 nucleotides read TGTGCCACGGACTCTAGCGGGAGAAGACTGGAGCAGTACTTC. It translates to CATDSSGRRLEQYF.